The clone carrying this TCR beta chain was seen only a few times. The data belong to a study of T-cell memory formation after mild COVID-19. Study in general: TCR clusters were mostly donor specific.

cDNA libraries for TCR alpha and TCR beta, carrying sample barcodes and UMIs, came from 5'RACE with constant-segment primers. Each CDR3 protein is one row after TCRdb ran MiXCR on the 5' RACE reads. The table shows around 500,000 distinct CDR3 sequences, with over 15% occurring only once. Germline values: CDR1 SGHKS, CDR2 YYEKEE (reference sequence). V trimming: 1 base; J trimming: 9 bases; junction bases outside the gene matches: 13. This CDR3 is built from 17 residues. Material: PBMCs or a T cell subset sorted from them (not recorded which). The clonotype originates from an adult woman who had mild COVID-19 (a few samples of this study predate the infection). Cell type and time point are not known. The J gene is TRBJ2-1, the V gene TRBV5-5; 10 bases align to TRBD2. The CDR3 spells CASSLRTSGFSGSEQFF. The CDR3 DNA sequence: TGTGCCAGCAGCTTGAGGACTAGCGGATTTTCGGGCAGTGAGCAGTTCTTC.